These T cell receptor beta chains were read from a single sample in a study of T cell repertoires in cytomegalovirus infection. TCRdb re-called the reads through MiXCR, storing one row per CDR3 protein. Of about a million distinct CDR3 sequences listed, roughly 31% are singletons. Their recognized antigens are unknown. This specimen was cultured CD8+ T cells from PBMCs, taken from culture after CMV antigen stimulation. These receptors originate from a human donor in good health (CMV status not recorded). Some clones in this sample may be carry-over from other donors' samples. Each CDR3 is given with its conserved first and last residue. The D gene is left open where the match is weak. Rows give clone size only sometimes, using once, few, many, or a class for an expanded clone.

j_call,clone_size,cdr3_length,v_call,d_call,cdr3_aa,cdr3_nt
TRBJ2-1,many,16,TRBV7-6,TRBD2,CASSLVVAGLYNEQFF,TGTGCCAGCAGCTTAGTGGTAGCGGGTCTCTACAATGAGCAGTTCTTC
TRBJ1-3,.,16,TRBV7-6,.,CASSLGPGVSGNTIYF,TGTGCCAGCAGCTTAGGGCCGGGGGTATCTGGAAACACCATATATTTT
TRBJ2-1,.,14,TRBV9,TRBD2,CASSPHRGGREQFF,TGTGCCAGCAGCCCGCACCGGGGGGGACGCGAGCAGTTCTTC
TRBJ2-1,once,17,TRBV5-1,TRBD2,CASSRWTSGARRGEQFF,TGCGCCAGCAGCCGGTGGACTAGCGGGGCCCGAAGGGGTGAGCAGTTCTTC
TRBJ1-2,once,15,TRBV5-4,TRBD1,CASSYPGTGNYGYTF,TGTGCCAGCAGCTACCCCGGGACAGGGAACTATGGCTACACCTTC
TRBJ2-3,.,12,TRBV27,.,CASGTRLDTQYF,TGTGCCAGCGGGACTCGACTTGATACGCAGTATTTT
TRBJ1-1,few,14,TRBV12-3/TRBV12-4,.,CASSWGLGGTEAFF,TGTGCCAGCAGTTGGGGGCTGGGGGGCACTGAAGCTTTCTTT
TRBJ2-1,few,17,TRBV19,TRBD2,CASSIDPPGLARHEQFF,TGTGCCAGTAGTATAGATCCCCCGGGACTAGCCCGCCATGAGCAGTTCTTC
TRBJ2-2,few,13,TRBV19,.,CASRILNTGELFF,TGTGCCAGTAGGATTCTTAACACCGGGGAGCTGTTTTTT
TRBJ1-1,few,10,TRBV19,.,CAPLGSEAFF,TGTGCCCCCTTGGGGTCTGAAGCTTTCTTT
TRBJ2-7,few,15,TRBV12-3/TRBV12-4,TRBD1,CASSPYGQGVSEQYF,TGTGCCAGCAGTCCATACGGTCAGGGGGTTAGCGAGCAGTACTTC
TRBJ1-1,many,15,TRBV7-8,.,CASSLFFRERTEAFF,TGTGCCAGCAGCTTATTCTTCAGGGAACGCACTGAAGCTTTCTTT
TRBJ1-4,.,15,TRBV15,.,CATSGDLGRIEKLFF,TGTGCCACCAGCGGAGACCTGGGACGGATTGAAAAACTGTTTTTT
TRBJ2-3,.,17,TRBV6-2/TRBV6-3,.,CASSYSTRTVFTDTQYF,TGTGCCAGCAGTTACTCGACTCGGACAGTTTTCACAGATACGCAGTATTTT
TRBJ1-1,.,13,TRBV7-6,.,CASSLGLGAEAFF,TGTGCCAGCAGCTTAGGCCTGGGGGCTGAAGCTTTCTTT
TRBJ2-5,many,15,TRBV7-2,.,CASSLTDRLGETQYF,TGTGCCAGCAGCTTAACCGACCGATTGGGGGAGACCCAGTACTTC
TRBJ1-3,few,13,TRBV12-3/TRBV12-4,.,CASSAYQGDTIYF,TGTGCCAGCAGTGCCTATCAAGGGGACACCATATATTTT
TRBJ2-3,.,12,TRBV7-9,TRBD2,CASSFGGGYSDF,TGTGCCAGCAGCTTCGGCGGGGGTTACAGTGACTTT
TRBJ1-5,many,15,TRBV7-6,TRBD1,CASSLTGEGNQPQHF,TGTGCCAGCAGCCTTACAGGGGAGGGCAATCAGCCCCAGCATTTT
TRBJ1-5,once,13,TRBV7-2,.,CATQSYSNQPQHF,TGTGCCACCCAGAGTTATAGCAATCAGCCCCAGCATTTT
TRBJ2-1,.,17,TRBV7-9,.,CASSSLLRAADHNEQFF,TGTGCCAGCAGCTCCCTTTTAAGGGCCGCGGACCACAATGAGCAGTTCTTC
TRBJ1-5,few,11,TRBV27,.,CASRGNQPQHF,TGTGCCAGCAGGGGGAATCAGCCCCAGCATTTT
TRBJ1-1,.,14,TRBV27,TRBD1,CASQQGGGLTEAFF,TGTGCCAGCCAACAGGGGGGAGGGTTAACTGAAGCTTTCTTT
TRBJ1-5,few,15,TRBV7-9,.,CASTTSTGTNQPQHF,TGTGCCAGCACCACGTCCACAGGAACCAATCAGCCCCAGCATTTT
TRBJ1-5,.,16,TRBV6-6,.,CASSYSGQFSNQPQHF,TGTGCCAGCAGTTACTCGGGACAATTTAGCAATCAGCCCCAGCATTTT
TRBJ2-7,.,18,TRBV13,TRBD2,CASSSGLAGGSLSYEQYF,TGTGCCAGCAGCTCCGGACTAGCGGGGGGTTCGCTCTCCTACGAGCAGTACTTC
TRBJ2-3,few,14,TRBV7-2,.,CASSFRGGADTQYF,TGTGCCAGCAGCTTTAGAGGAGGGGCAGATACGCAGTATTTT
TRBJ2-1,few,11,TRBV29-1,TRBD1,CSVDRGNEQFF,TGCAGCGTGGACAGGGGGAATGAGCAGTTCTTC
TRBJ1-3,once,15,TRBV20-1,.,CSARADSLSGNTIYF,TGCAGTGCTAGGGCGGACAGCCTCTCTGGAAACACCATATATTTT
TRBJ2-2,.,17,TRBV11-3,TRBD2,CASSPGLAGGHAGELFF,TGTGCCAGCAGCCCCGGACTAGCGGGGGGGCATGCCGGGGAGCTGTTTTTT
TRBJ1-1,.,16,TRBV28,TRBD1,CASSSSRTGENTEAFF,TGTGCCAGCAGTTCATCACGGACAGGGGAGAACACTGAAGCTTTCTTT
TRBJ1-2,.,17,TRBV27,.,CASSMLPGQGFPKGYTF,TGTGCCAGCAGTATGCTTCCGGGACAAGGGTTTCCCAAGGGTTACACCTTC
TRBJ2-1,.,15,TRBV7-3,TRBD1,CASRSDGTANNEQFF,TGTGCCAGCAGGTCAGACGGGACAGCAAACAATGAGCAGTTCTTC
TRBJ2-5,.,12,TRBV2,.,CATRGFQETQYF,TGTGCCACCCGGGGTTTTCAAGAGACCCAGTACTTC
TRBJ2-1,few,18,TRBV24-1,TRBD2,CATSERRRTSGIYNEQFF,TGTGCCACCAGTGAACGTCGACGGACTAGCGGAATCTACAATGAGCAGTTCTTC
TRBJ1-2,.,13,TRBV5-3,.,CASSFNAGEGYTF,TGTGCCAGCAGCTTTAACGCTGGAGAGGGCTACACCTTC
TRBJ2-2,.,12,TRBV11-2,.,CASRLYGGELFF,TGTGCCAGCAGATTATACGGCGGGGAGCTGTTTTTT
TRBJ1-6,.,16,TRBV27,.,CASKFTLTGPNSPLHF,TGTGCCAGCAAATTTACCCTTACAGGTCCGAATTCACCCCTCCACTTT
TRBJ1-3,few,15,TRBV7-9,.,CATLRTDWNGNTIYF,TGTGCCACTCTGCGGACCGACTGGAATGGAAACACCATATATTTT
TRBJ2-5,few,17,TRBV6-2/TRBV6-3,.,CASSYSNASRGQETQYF,TGTGCCAGCAGTTACTCGAACGCGTCCCGGGGACAAGAGACCCAGTACTTC
TRBJ1-1,many,17,TRBV7-8,.,CASSSPGAWRGNTEAFF,TGTGCCAGCAGTTCGCCCGGGGCCTGGAGAGGGAACACTGAAGCTTTCTTT
TRBJ2-1,.,15,TRBV7-8,TRBD1,CASRRGTGGHNEQFF,TGTGCCAGCAGGCGCGGGACAGGGGGTCACAATGAGCAGTTCTTC
TRBJ1-2,few,13,TRBV7-6,.,CASSLTKGDGYTF,TGTGCCAGCAGCTTAACCAAAGGGGATGGCTACACCTTC
TRBJ1-1,many,14,TRBV27,.,CASSLRGGVTEAFF,TGTGCCAGCAGTTTAAGGGGCGGGGTCACTGAAGCTTTCTTT
TRBJ2-1,few,17,TRBV27,TRBD2,CASSSPLAGGGYNEQFF,TGTGCCAGCAGTTCCCCCCTCGCGGGGGGAGGTTACAATGAGCAGTTCTTC